The rows below give T cell receptor beta chains drawn from one sample of a study of T cells in Graves' hyperthyroidism and ophthalmopathy. TCRdb re-analysed the multiplex PCR reads in MiXCR, keeping a single row per CDR3 protein. The sample comprises about 350,000 distinct CDR3 sequences, 11% to 15% of which are singletons, and around 23% rests with the top ten. Sequencing input: blood. The receptors here all came from a woman in her thirties with Graves' hyperthyroidism. The CDR3 runs from the conserved cysteine through the conserved F or W. D genes are given only for firm matches. Clone size is shown for a subset of rows, as once, few, many or a class of expanded clone.

v_call,clone_size,j_call,d_call,cdr3_nt,cdr3_aa
TRBV6-4,many,TRBJ1-5,NA,TGTGCCAGCAGTGAGGAATGGAATCAGCCCCAGCATTTT,CASSEEWNQPQHF
TRBV18,few,TRBJ1-4,NA,TGTGCCAGCTCACCTGGACAGACCGCAACTAATGAAAAACTGTTTTTT,CASSPGQTATNEKLFF
TRBV11-2,NA,TRBJ2-1,NA,TGTGCCAGCAGCTTAGGAGCTGCGCAGTTCTTC,CASSLGAAQFF
TRBV19,many,TRBJ2-3,TRBD1,TGTGCCAGTAGGACACCCCCGGGACAGGGGCCAGATACGCAGTATTTT,CASRTPPGQGPDTQYF
TRBV20-1,few,TRBJ2-1,NA,TGCAGTGCTAGAGCCCGGCGAATGTACAATGAGCAGTTCTTC,CSARARRMYNEQFF
TRBV2,many,TRBJ1-2,TRBD1,TGTGCCAGCAGTGTAGGAGGGGGCGGGTATGGCTACACCTTC,CASSVGGGGYGYTF
TRBV28,many,TRBJ2-7,NA,TGTGCCAGCAGGGGTGGGGTCCACGAGCAGTACTTC,CASRGGVHEQYF
TRBV7-9,many,TRBJ2-5,TRBD2,TGTGCCAGCGCGGGCGGGAGAGGGCAAGAGACCCAGTACTTC,CASAGGRGQETQYF
TRBV28,many,TRBJ1-4,NA,TGTGCCAGCAGCATCCCCAGGGGTGGTGAAAAACTGTTTTTT,CASSIPRGGEKLFF
TRBV20-1,NA,TRBJ1-5,NA,TGCAGTGCCCTCCGCGGGGAAAGCGGTCAGCCCCAGCATTTT,CSALRGESGQPQHF
TRBV6-2/TRBV6-3,many,TRBJ2-7,NA,TGTGCCAGCAATGAGGGAGGACTCTACGAGCAGTACTTC,CASNEGGLYEQYF
TRBV3-1,NA,TRBJ2-1,TRBD1,TGTGCCAGCAGCCAGCATACCGGGACAGCGACCCTCTCTTATCGGTACAATGAGCAGTTCTTC,CASSQHTGTATLSYRYNEQFF
TRBV6-2/TRBV6-3,once,TRBJ2-7,TRBD1,TGTGCCAGCATAGGGGACAGCGACTACGAGCAGTACTTC,CASIGDSDYEQYF
TRBV11-2,many,TRBJ2-1,TRBD2,TGTGCCAGCAGCTTTAGGGCAGCGGGAGAATGGAGCTCCTACAATGAGCAGTTCTTC,CASSFRAAGEWSSYNEQFF
TRBV27,few,TRBJ2-1,NA,TGTGCCAGCAGTTTATCTCTCCTAGCCGCCAATGAGCAGTTCTTC,CASSLSLLAANEQFF
TRBV30,many,TRBJ2-7,TRBD2,TGTGCCTGGCGACTAGCGGACTCCTACGAGCAGTACTTC,CAWRLADSYEQYF